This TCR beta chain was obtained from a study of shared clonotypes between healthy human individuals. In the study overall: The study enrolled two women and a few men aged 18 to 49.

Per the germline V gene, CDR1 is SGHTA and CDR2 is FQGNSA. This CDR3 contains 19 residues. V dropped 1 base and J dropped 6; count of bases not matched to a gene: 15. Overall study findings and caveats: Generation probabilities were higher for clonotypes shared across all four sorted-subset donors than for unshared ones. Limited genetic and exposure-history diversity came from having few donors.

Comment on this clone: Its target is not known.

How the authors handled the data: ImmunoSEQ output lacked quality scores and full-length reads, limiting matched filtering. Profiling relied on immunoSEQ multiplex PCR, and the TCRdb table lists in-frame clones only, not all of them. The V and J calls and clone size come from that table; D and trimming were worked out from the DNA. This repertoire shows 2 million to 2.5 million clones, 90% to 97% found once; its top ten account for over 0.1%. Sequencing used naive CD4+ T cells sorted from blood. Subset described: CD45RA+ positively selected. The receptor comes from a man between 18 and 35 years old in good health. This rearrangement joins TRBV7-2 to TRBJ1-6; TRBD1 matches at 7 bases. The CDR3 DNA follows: TGTGCCAGCAGCTTAGTCCCCTTCTCGACGGGGACAGCTAATTCACCCCTCCACTTT. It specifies CASSLVPFSTGTANSPLHF.